The 7 T cell receptor beta chains in this list originate from one sample, sequenced in a study of shared clonotypes between healthy human individuals. Clones were read by immunoSEQ multiplex PCR, and TCRdb kept only the in-frame ones, dropping some. This sample has 1.4 million or so clones, with 98% to 99% found just once. The sequencing sample was made of naive CD4+ T cells sorted from blood. Subset indicated: CD45RA+ positively selected. Every receptor here comes from a man aged 30 to 45 in good health.

V and J are TRBV7-8 and TRBJ1-2; D is possibly TRBD1 (5 bases). This CDR3 region has 16 residues. Germline CDR1 and CDR2: SGHVS and FQNEAQ. V was clipped by 5 bases and J by 3 bases, with 19 bases between them. CDR3 sequence reads: CASSRGRGGDHYGYTF. In DNA form, the CDR3 reads TGTGCCAGCAGCAGAGGACGTGGGGGGGACCACTATGGCTACACCTTC.

The chain links TRBV29-1 to TRBJ2-2; tentative D call: TRBD2 (5 bases). Per germline, CDR1 SQVTM and CDR2 ANQGSEA. Trimming stripped 6 bases from V and 6 bases from J, with 17 bases between. This CDR3 is 14 amino acids long. CDR3 in DNA: TGCAGCGTGTCAAGAGGGATGGGTGCCGGGGAGCTGTTTTTT. Protein product: CSVSRGMGAGELFF.

The CDR3 DNA is TGTGCCAGCAGTCCCGGTGGCCTAGCGGAAGGGACCTACAATGAGCAGTTCTTC. As protein: CASSPGGLAEGTYNEQFF. V usage is TRBV28 and J usage is TRBJ2-1; 7 bases match TRBD2. The CDR3 runs 18 residues. Germline V gives CDR1 MDHEN, CDR2 SYDVKM. The junction had 15 bases not matched to a gene; V was cut back by 5 bases and J by 2 bases.

The chain couples TRBV7-2 to TRBJ1-1, with D possibly being TRBD1 (6 bases). V lost 5 bases and J lost 3, with 13 bases in between. CDR3 size: 14 residues. In germline, CDR1 is SGHTA, CDR2 FQGNSA. The CDR3, as DNA: TGTGCCAGCAGCCGAAGGGGGGGGGACACTGAAGCTTTCTTT. It encodes CASSRRGGDTEAFF.

The chain is built from TRBV10-1 and TRBJ1-1; D is undetermined. Per germline, CDR1 WNHNN and CDR2 SYGVQD (reference sequence). This CDR3 region has 13 residues. V shed 4 bases and J shed 2 bases, with 8 bases lying between them. The CDR3 loop reads CASSVQANTEAFF. The CDR3 DNA sequence: TGCGCCAGCAGTGTCCAGGCTAACACTGAAGCTTTCTTT.

The J gene is TRBJ1-3, the V gene TRBV7-9, with a possible D match to TRBD1 (5 bases). The CDR3 runs 17 residues. Trimming pared 5 bases from V and 1 base from J, leaving 18 bases between. Germline-derived CDR1 and CDR2 are SEHNR and FQNEAQ (reference sequence). The CDR3 DNA follows: TGTGCCAGCAGCGCTGACAGAGGGGTAGTTTCTGGAAACACCATATATTTT. It codes for CASSADRGVVSGNTIYF.

This clone was counted once. The rearrangement uses TRBV5-1 and TRBJ1-4; D perhaps matches TRBD1 (6 bases). The CDR3 has 18 amino acids. V was pared by 4 bases and J by 3 bases, with 22 bases between. CDR1 and CDR2 from the germline V gene are SGHRS and YFSETQ. The CDR3 DNA reads TGCGCCAGCAGCCCGGGTGCGGGGGCAGGGGCAGCTAATGAAAAACTGTTTTTT. Translation: CASSPGAGAGAANEKLFF.